The clone carrying this TCR beta chain was seen a few times. The antigen remains undetermined. TCRdb re-called the RT-PCR reads through MiXCR, storing one row per CDR3 protein. The sample lists more than 450,000 distinct CDR3 sequences; approximately 11% were seen once. The germline gives CDR1 MNHEY, CDR2 SVGAGI. CDR3 length equals 13 residues. V was cut by 4 bases and J by 5 bases, with 12 bases left in between. This record comes from a study of response to subunit inactivated influenza vaccine. Study-level results: Few additional T cells are recruited per seasonal influenza vaccination, authors suggested.

The same sample was also studied in work on T cells expressing NK-cell markers. That source adds: The authors made TCR beta cDNA libraries by 5'RACE template switching. This switching added a universal primer site and UMIs. Sorted CD3+CD56-NKG2C+, CD3+CD56+NKG2C+ and CD3+CD56+NKG2C- T cells supplied the TCR beta repertoires. Sequencing covered eight donors, seven HCMV-seropositive and one seronegative. A few donors likewise had their CD3+CD56-NKG2C+ fraction led by these clonotypes.

This clonotype was sampled from a man in his fifties who received an inactivated influenza vaccine. The sample in question was PBMCs from blood, obtained on the day of vaccination. This sequence joins TRBV6-5 and TRBJ2-7, with D hard to call. The CDR3 DNA reads TGTGCCAGCAGTTCTCAGAATTCCCACGAGCAGTACTTC. This gives the protein CASSSQNSHEQYF.